This entry features one TCR beta chain sequence. This sample stems from a study of blood T cell repertoires in COVID-19. Across the whole study: Sites across the United States, Italy and Spain contributed samples from acute and convalescent COVID-19. T cells, B-cell-depleted T cells, or PBMCs supplied cDNA or gDNA.

The data were produced by immunoSEQ multiplex PCR, yet TCRdb's version contains in-frame clones alone and is incomplete. The sample shows some 200,000 clones, about 80% of them seen only once. Which cohort a participant joined came from the clinical history participants gave. Germline loops: CDR1 SGHTA, CDR2 FQGNSA. Unmatched junction bases numbered 9, after V lost 5 bases and J lost 5 bases. CDR3 size: 15 residues. Sequences were obtained from PBMCs or T cells enriched from blood (not recorded which). This clonotype was obtained from a woman aged 55-69 years with acute COVID-19. The V gene is TRBV7-2, the J gene TRBJ2-1; 7 bases line up with TRBD1. CDR3 protein: CASSARTGLNNEQFF. CDR3 nucleotide sequence: TGTGCCAGCAGCGCCCGGACAGGCCTCAACAATGAGCAGTTCTTC.